The rows below give T cell receptor beta chains drawn from one sample of a study of T cells in Graves' hyperthyroidism and ophthalmopathy. In TCRdb, the multiplex PCR reads were re-called with MiXCR into one record per CDR3 protein. Of 350,000 or so distinct CDR3 sequences in the sample, 18% were seen once. The source material was blood. The source of these receptors is a woman in her thirties or forties with Graves' ophthalmopathy. CDR3s include the opening cysteine and the closing phenylalanine or tryptophan. A D gene is named only where the DNA matches it firmly. Some rows have no size entry. The others give once, few or many, or a class for an expanded clone.

v_gene	d_gene	j_gene	abundance	CDR3aa	CDR3nt
TRBV6-2/TRBV6-3	.	TRBJ2-1	many	CASSPGTSNNEQFF	TGTGCCAGCAGTCCCGGGACTTCTAACAATGAGCAGTTCTTC
TRBV10-3	.	TRBJ1-1	many	CAISEGQNTEAFF	TGTGCCATCAGTGAGGGACAGAACACTGAAGCTTTCTTT
TRBV5-1	.	TRBJ1-1	many	CASSGGQVNTEAFF	TGCGCCAGCAGCGGGGGGCAGGTGAACACTGAAGCTTTCTTT
TRBV20-1	TRBD2	TRBJ2-5	many	CSARDIGTSGYQETQYF	TGCAGTGCTAGAGATATAGGGACTAGCGGATATCAAGAGACCCAGTACTTC
TRBV20-1	TRBD2	TRBJ2-2	many	CSARDGGTRHTGELFF	TGCAGTGCTAGAGATGGAGGGACTAGGCACACCGGGGAGCTGTTTTTT
TRBV7-2	.	TRBJ2-5	many	CASSFNIGETQYF	TGTGCCAGCAGCTTTAACATTGGCGAGACCCAGTACTTC
TRBV5-1	.	TRBJ2-6	few	CASSPGRLSGANVLTF	TGCGCCAGCAGCCCAGGGCGACTCTCTGGGGCCAACGTCCTGACTTTC
TRBV6-1	TRBD1	TRBJ1-5	.	CASRETVRGDQPQPF	TGTGCCAGCAGAGAGACAGTCAGGGGGGATCAGCCCCAGCCTTTT
TRBV6-2/TRBV6-3	TRBD1	TRBJ1-5	once	CASKTGGLGNQPQHF	TGTGCCAGCAAGACAGGGGGCCTCGGCAATCAGCCCCAGCATTTT
TRBV12-3/TRBV12-4	.	TRBJ1-5	few	CASSFSGSSNQPQHF	TGTGCCAGCAGTTTCTCTGGGTCTAGCAATCAGCCCCAGCATTTT